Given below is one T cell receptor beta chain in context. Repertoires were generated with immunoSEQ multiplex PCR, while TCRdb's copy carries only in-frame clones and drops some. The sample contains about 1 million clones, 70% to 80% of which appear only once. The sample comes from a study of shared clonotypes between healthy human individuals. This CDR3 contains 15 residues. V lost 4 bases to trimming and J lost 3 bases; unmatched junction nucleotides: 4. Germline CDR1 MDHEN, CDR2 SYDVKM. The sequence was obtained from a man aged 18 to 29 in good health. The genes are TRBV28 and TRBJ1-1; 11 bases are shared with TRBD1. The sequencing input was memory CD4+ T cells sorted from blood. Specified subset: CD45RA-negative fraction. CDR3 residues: CASSSGTGGYTEAFF. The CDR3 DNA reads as TGTGCCAGCAGTTCCGGGACAGGGGGGTACACTGAAGCTTTCTTT.